The 18 T cell receptor beta chains in this list originate from one sample, sequenced in a study of follicular helper T cells after annual influenza vaccination. Assay used: immunoSEQ multiplex PCR; TCRdb lists only in-frame clones, some missing. Counted here are 11,000 to 15,000 clones, roughly 80% occurring once; the ten biggest clones make up 0.4% to 0.55%. Time point in this sample: 2015-2016 season, pre-vaccination. Material: CXCR5- memory CD4+ T cells sorted from blood, obtained on the day of influenza vaccination. These receptors all stem from an adult who received the influenza vaccine.

The chain recombines TRBV4-1 with TRBJ2-3; TRBD2 matches at 8 bases. The V and J ends lost 1 base and 3 bases, in that order; junction bases with no gene match: 3. Germline lookup yields CDR1 MGHRA and CDR2 YSYEKL. CDR3 length: 15 residues. CDR3 amino acids: CASSQASGGTDTQYF. As DNA, the CDR3 is TGCGCCAGCAGCCAAGCCAGCGGGGGAACAGATACGCAGTATTTT.

The chain couples TRBV4-1 to TRBJ2-5; D uncertain. The CDR3 covers 13 residues. Germline-derived CDR1 and CDR2 are MGHRA and YSYEKL. Trimming removed 0 bases from V and 3 bases from J, with 5 bases in between. CDR3 nucleotides: TGCGCCAGCAGCCAAGATGAGAAAGAGACCCAGTACTTC. This encodes CASSQDEKETQYF.

A few counts support this clone. The rearrangement links TRBV28 to TRBJ1-2, with a tentative D call TRBD1 (5 bases). There are 14 residues in the CDR3. V was trimmed by 3 bases and J by 1 base, leaving 9 bases between them. Looked up from germline, CDR1 is MDHEN and CDR2 is SYDVKM. DNA of the CDR3: TGTGCCAGCAGTTTGGTGGGGGGTAACTATGGCTACACCTTC. It encodes CASSLVGGNYGYTF.

The V call is TRBV5-1, the J call TRBJ1-4; no firm D call. V gave up 2 bases and J gave up 8 bases, with 10 bases separating them. This CDR3 spans 13 amino acids. CDR1 is SGHRS and CDR2 is YFSETQ in the germline V gene. CDR3 sequence reads: CASSFGQPEKLFF. CDR3 DNA sequence: TGCGCCAGCAGCTTCGGCCAGCCCGAAAAACTGTTTTTT.

V gene TRBV18 combines with J gene TRBJ2-2, with TRBD1 matching over 9 bases. The CDR3 contains 16 residues. The germline V gene has CDR1 KGHSH and CDR2 LQKENI. Losses at the gene ends were 2 bases for V and 5 bases for J; bases not matched to a gene: 6. As DNA, the CDR3 is TGTGCCAGCTCACCATATCAGGGACAGGGAACCGGGGAGCTGTTTTTT. This gives the protein CASSPYQGQGTGELFF.

The V gene is TRBV7-2, the J gene TRBJ2-3, with 10 bases aligning to TRBD1. V was pared by 8 bases and J by 2 bases, with 7 bases of the junction left unmatched. This CDR3 spans 15 amino acids. Germline CDR1 reads SGHTA; CDR2 reads FQGNSA. CDR3 residues: CASGRTGGFTDTQYF. CDR3 in DNA: TGTGCCAGCGGACGGACAGGGGGTTTCACAGATACGCAGTATTTT.

The chain joins TRBV11-3 to TRBJ2-5; D remains ambiguous. The CDR3 contains 14 residues. From germline, CDR1 is SGHNT and CDR2 YENEEA. Trimming cost V 4 bases and J 2 bases, with 11 bases left between them. CDR3 coding DNA: TGTGCCAGCAGCTCCGACTCGGCTCAAGAGACCCAGTACTTC. It codes for CASSSDSAQETQYF.

The rearrangement joins TRBV19 to TRBJ1-1; TRBD1 matches 9 bases. There are 15 residues in the CDR3. Germline CDR1 reads LNHDA; CDR2 reads SQIVND (reference sequence). V shed 8 bases and J 6 bases; nucleotides not matched to a gene: 13. Written as DNA, the CDR3 is TGTGCCAGTCGTCCCGGGACAGGGTTAGGAGCTGAAGCTTTCTTT. Residues: CASRPGTGLGAEAFF.

The genes are TRBV7-2 and TRBJ1-2, with a weak D call TRBD1 (5 bases). CDR1 SGHTA and CDR2 FQGNSA come from the germline V gene. Trimming left V 2 bases short and J 4 bases short, with 11 bases between. The CDR3 has 14 amino acids. The CDR3 spells CASSLQAGTYGYTF. DNA for the CDR3: TGTGCCAGCAGCTTACAGGCAGGGACCTATGGCTACACCTTC.

This clone was seen once. The rearrangement uses TRBV5-6 and TRBJ2-7; D remains ambiguous. V gave up 4 bases and J gave up 0 bases, with 14 bases separating them. CDR3 size: 15 residues. Germline V gene sequence: CDR1 SGHDT, CDR2 YYEEEE. Here the CDR3 DNA reads TGTGCCAGCAGCAGCTACGCTACGGGCTCCTACGAGCAGTACTTC. Amino acids: CASSSYATGSYEQYF.

This clone was picked up one time. The chain couples TRBV28 to TRBJ2-7; perhaps TRBD1 as D (6 bases). This CDR3 has 13 residues. The germline gives CDR1 MDHEN, CDR2 SYDVKM. Trimming pared 7 bases from V and 5 bases from J, leaving 15 bases between. The CDR3 loop is CASIRDKAHEQYF. In nucleotides, the CDR3 is TGTGCCAGCATCCGGGACAAAGCCCACGAGCAGTACTTC.

V gene TRBV7-6 combines with J gene TRBJ2-2; D may match TRBD1 or TRBD2 (7 bases each). Trimming pared 3 bases from V and 7 bases from J, leaving 12 bases between. This CDR3 contains 14 residues. Germline lookup yields CDR1 SGHVS and CDR2 FNYEAQ. CDR3 sequence: CASSFRGGSGELFF. Here the CDR3 DNA reads TGTGCCAGCAGCTTCAGGGGGGGCAGCGGGGAGCTGTTTTTT.

This clone was detected once. This chain joins TRBV6-6 and TRBJ2-1; a possible D gene is TRBD2 (7 bases). The CDR3 contains 15 residues. Trimming shortened V by 7 bases and J by 6 bases, and 19 bases separated the two germline ends. From germline, CDR1 is MNHNY and CDR2 SVGAGI (reference sequence). The CDR3 DNA sequence: TGTGCCAGCATTGACACGGGGGGCCCCATCAATGAGCAGTTCTTC. Translation: CASIDTGGPINEQFF.

The V gene is TRBV2, the J gene TRBJ2-3, with 8 positions matching TRBD1. The germline CDR1 and CDR2 sequences are SNHLY and FYNNEI. The CDR3 runs to 14 residues. The V gene end was trimmed by 2 bases and the J gene end by 6 bases; junction bases not matched to a gene: 4. DNA for the CDR3: TGTGCCAGCAGTGAACAGGGGGCGTCGGATACGCAGTATTTT. Its protein product is CASSEQGASDTQYF.

The chain has TRBV2 and TRBJ1-2; 9 bases map to TRBD1. The V gene's germline CDR1 is SNHLY and CDR2 FYNNEI. This CDR3 contains 14 residues. Trimming cost V 6 bases and J 4 bases; bases outside gene matches: 6. The CDR3 DNA follows: TGTGCCAGCAGAGGGACAGGGTATACCTATGGCTACACCTTC. It specifies CASRGTGYTYGYTF. Combining the CDR3 with reference TRBV2 and TRBJ1-2 gives the whole variable domain EPEVTQTPSHQVTQMGQEVILRCVPISNHLYFYWYRQILGQKVEFLVSFYNNEISEKSEIFDDQFSVERPDGSNFTLKIRSTKLEDSAMYFCASRGTGYTYGYTFGSGTRLTVV.

A few counts support this clone. This sequence joins TRBV7-6 and TRBJ2-7, with 11 bases that match TRBD1. This CDR3 contains 15 residues. Germline V CDR1 and CDR2: SGHVS, FNYEAQ. V gave up 1 base and J gave up 4 bases; unmatched junction bases: 3. In DNA form, the CDR3 reads TGTGCCAGCAGCTTAGGGACAGGGGGCGGGTACGAGCAGTACTTC. It yields the protein CASSLGTGGGYEQYF.

The CDR3 region has the DNA TGTGCCAGCACCGTCGGACACAAGAGCACAGATACGCAGTATTTT. This gives the protein CASTVGHKSTDTQYF. This chain uses TRBV2 with TRBJ2-3; D might be TRBD1 (5 bases). Trimming removed 7 bases at V and 0 bases at J, with 14 bases between. Germline CDR1 SNHLY, CDR2 FYNNEI. The CDR3 has 15 amino acids.

The chain combines TRBV4-1 with TRBJ1-2; D not certain. The CDR3 runs to 13 residues. V lost 0 bases and J 8 bases, leaving 10 bases between the germline ends. Germline V gives CDR1 MGHRA, CDR2 YSYEKL. Here the CDR3 DNA reads TGCGCCAGCAGCCAAGATACACAAACGGGCTACACCTTC. Its translation is CASSQDTQTGYTF.